These 9 T cell receptor beta chains originate from one sample sequenced in a study of T cell responses to AZD1222 COVID-19 vaccine. Sequenced by immunoSEQ multiplex PCR; TCRdb stores in-frame clones only, minus some. The table includes about 120,000 clones, around 88% detected once. The material sequenced was peripheral blood, taken on day 0 of AZD1222 vaccination. The receptor source for this set is an adult in good health.

CDR3 amino acids: CASRTGRGTEAFF. The DNA of the CDR3 is TGTGCCAGTAGAACAGGTCGGGGCACTGAAGCTTTCTTT. The chain carries TRBV19 and TRBJ1-1; perhaps TRBD1 as D (5 bases). Trimming shortened V by 6 bases and J by 4 bases, and 12 bases separated the two germline ends. This CDR3 is built from 13 residues. Germline CDR1 LNHDA, CDR2 SQIVND (reference sequence). The whole variable domain, filled in from reference TRBV19 and TRBJ1-1, reads DGGITQSPKYLFRKEGQNVTLSCEQNLNHDAMYWYRQDPGQGLRLIYYSQIVNDFQKGDIAEGYSVSREKKESFPLTVTSAQKNPTAFYLCASRTGRGTEAFFGQGTRLTVV.

This chain connects TRBV28 to TRBJ1-5, with TRBD1 matching 7 bases. V shed 5 bases and J 4 bases; nucleotides not matched to a gene: 11. In germline, CDR1 is MDHEN, CDR2 SYDVKM. CDR3 size: 16 residues. In DNA form, the CDR3 reads TGTGCCAGCAGTCCGACAGGGAGTCAACTAAATCAGCCCCAGCATTTT. Amino acids: CASSPTGSQLNQPQHF. The full variable domain, its missing parts supplied by reference TRBV28 and TRBJ1-5, is DVKVTQSSRYLVKRTGEKVFLECVQDMDHENMFWYRQDPGLGLRLIYFSYDVKMKEKGDIPEGYSVSREKKERFSLILESASTNQTSMYLCASSPTGSQLNQPQHFGDGTRLSIL.

The chain uses TRBV6-4 and TRBJ2-2; TRBD2 agrees at 8 bases. The germline V gene has CDR1 MRHNA and CDR2 SNTAGT. The CDR3 runs 15 residues. V was clipped by 9 bases and J by 3 bases; unmatched bases: 9. In DNA, the CDR3 is TGTGCCAGTCGGTCCCGGGAGGGATACACCGGGGAGCTGTTTTTT. It encodes CASRSREGYTGELFF.

The chain recombines TRBV30 with TRBJ1-2; D might be TRBD1 (6 bases). Trimming took 5 bases from V and 4 from J, leaving 11 bases between them. The CDR3 spans 12 residues. Germline V gene data show CDR1 as GTSNPN and CDR2 as SVGIG (reference sequence). CDR3 sequence: CAWVGGGYGYTF. CDR3 sequence (DNA): TGTGCCTGGGTTGGAGGGGGCTATGGCTACACCTTC.

The V call is TRBV27, the J call TRBJ1-6; TRBD1 matches at 11 bases. CDR1 and CDR2 (germline): MNHEY, SMNVEV (reference sequence). The junction had 16 bases not matched to a gene; V was cut back by 4 bases and J by 8 bases. CDR3 length: 19 amino acids. This CDR3 is CASSYGRDRGKFGHSPLHF. The CDR3 coding sequence is TGTGCCAGCAGTTATGGTCGGGACAGGGGGAAGTTTGGGCATTCACCCCTCCACTTT.

The genes are TRBV3-1 (or the pseudogene TRBV3-2) and TRBJ1-2; TRBD1 matches at 8 bases. Germline V gene lookup returns CDR1 LGHDT and CDR2 YNNKEL (reference sequence). Losses at the gene ends were 1 base for V and 1 base for J; bases not matched to a gene: 11. The CDR3 extends over 18 amino acids. CDR3 amino acids: CASSQVGFGTGFNYGYTF. In DNA form, the CDR3 reads TGTGCCAGCAGCCAAGTGGGGTTTGGGACAGGATTTAACTATGGCTACACCTTC.

The chain recombines TRBV18 with TRBJ1-5, with no clear D. V dropped 3 bases and J dropped 0 bases, with 6 bases sitting between them. The CDR3 extends over 14 amino acids. Germline lookup yields CDR1 KGHSH and CDR2 LQKENI. The CDR3 region has the DNA TGTGCCAGCTCACCCCCGGATAGCAATCAGCCCCAGCATTTT. Amino acid sequence: CASSPPDSNQPQHF. Filled out from reference TRBV18 and TRBJ1-5, the complete variable domain reads NAGVMQNPRHLVRRRGQEARLRCSPMKGHSHVYWYRQLPEEGLKFMVYLQKENIIDESGMPKERFSAEFPKEGPSILRIQQVVRGDSAAYFCASSPPDSNQPQHFGDGTRLSIL.

This clone was counted a single time. The chain employs TRBV12-3 or TRBV12-4 and TRBJ1-2, with a weak D call TRBD1 (5 bases). The CDR3 totals 12 residues. Trimming pared 6 bases from V and 4 bases from J, leaving 9 bases between. CDR3 nucleotides: TGTGCCAGCAGCCAGGGCCCCTATGGCTACACCTTC. It codes for CASSQGPYGYTF.

The chain employs TRBV30 and TRBJ1-1, with D perhaps matching TRBD1 (6 bases). Germline CDR1 and CDR2: GTSNPN and SVGIG (reference sequence). The germline V and J ends were trimmed by 2 bases and 5 bases, with 12 bases remaining between them. The CDR3 length is 13 residues. The CDR3 DNA reads TGTGCCTGGAGTTGGGGGGGCCGGACTGAAGCTTTCTTT. It codes for CAWSWGGRTEAFF.